The 27 T cell receptor beta chains reported below all come from one sample, sequenced in a study of regulatory T cells in long-lasting Graves disease. Assembly of TCR beta libraries relied on iRepertoire HTBI primers together with Arm-PCR of CDR3 regions. TCRdb fed the multiplex PCR reads into MiXCR, producing one record per CDR3 protein. The sample contains about 220,000 distinct CDR3 sequences, roughly a fifth of which appear only once. Regarding time point: newly diagnosed GD, antithyroid drugs for less than 3 months. RNA extracted from PBMCs served as the sequencing template. This sample also appeared in a second study, on T cells in Graves' hyperthyroidism and ophthalmopathy.

The sequencing here drew on peripheral blood mononuclear cells (PBMCs), taken at new diagnosis, from a patient treated with antithyroid drugs. These receptors were obtained from a woman in her thirties with Graves disease.

This clonotype was found many times. The CDR3 coding sequence is TGCAGTGCTGGCCTGGATCCGGCGGGCTCCTACGAGCAGTACTTC. Protein product: CSAGLDPAGSYEQYF. The chain links TRBV20-1 to TRBJ2-7; possible D gene TRBD2, 5 bases. This CDR3 region has 15 residues. The germline V and J ends were trimmed by 5 bases and 0 bases, with 17 bases remaining between them. The germline V gene encodes CDR1 DFQATT and CDR2 SNEGSKA (reference sequence).

This clonotype turned up a few times. The V gene is TRBV20-1, the J gene TRBJ2-1; 10 bases line up with TRBD2. The V gene end was trimmed by 4 bases and the J gene end by 0 bases; junction bases not matched to a gene: 0. Germline CDR1 reads DFQATT; CDR2 reads SNEGSKA (reference sequence). This CDR3 is built from 14 residues. The CDR3 spells CSATSGGSYNEQFF. In DNA, the CDR3 is TGCAGTGCTACTAGCGGGGGCTCCTACAATGAGCAGTTCTTC.

This clonotype was recorded at least ten times. The V gene is TRBV20-1, the J gene TRBJ1-5, with TRBD1 matching 11 bases. V was pared by 3 bases and J by 7 bases, with 8 bases of the junction left unmatched. The CDR3 contains 15 residues. Germline CDR1 is DFQATT and CDR2 is SNEGSKA (reference sequence). For the CDR3, the DNA is TGCAGTGCTAGGTCGGGACAGGGGGGAGGGCAGCCCCAGCATTTT. This codes for CSARSGQGGGQPQHF.

This clonotype was recorded many times. The chain carries TRBV2 and TRBJ2-7; the D gene is possibly TRBD1 (5 bases). This CDR3 has 12 residues. Deletions cut 5 bases from V and 4 bases from J, with 9 bases between. CDR1 SNHLY and CDR2 FYNNEI come from the germline V gene. CDR3 in amino acids: CASSTDRYEQYF. The CDR3 DNA sequence: TGTGCCAGCAGTACCGACAGATACGAGCAGTACTTC.

The table lists this clonotype with many counts. The chain recombines TRBV6-1 with TRBJ1-3; tentative D call: TRBD1 (6 bases). V was shortened by 6 bases and J by 4 bases, with 13 bases between the two germline ends. This CDR3 contains 14 residues. The germline CDR1 and CDR2 sequences are MNHNS and SASEGT. DNA of the CDR3: TGTGCCAGCAGCCCTAGGACAGCCGGAAACACCATATATTTT. Amino acid sequence: CASSPRTAGNTIYF.

There are many counts of this clonotype. The chain combines TRBV2 with TRBJ1-1; D is perhaps TRBD1 (5 bases). V was shortened by 7 bases and J by 5 bases, with 11 bases between the two germline ends. Germline assignment: CDR1 SNHLY and CDR2 FYNNEI. The CDR3 length is 12 residues. Here the CDR3 reads CASTPGNTEAFF. The CDR3 DNA sequence: TGTGCCAGCACGCCAGGGAATACTGAAGCTTTCTTT.

The chain joins TRBV11-2 to TRBJ2-1; D perhaps matches TRBD1 (7 bases). Germline V CDR1 and CDR2: SGHAT, FQNNGV. Trimming took off 4 bases at V and 0 bases at J, with 22 bases between the two ends. CDR3 size: 19 residues. For the CDR3, the DNA is TGTGCCAGCAGCTCAGGGGGGAGGTACCTCCGAAGCTCCTACAATGAGCAGTTCTTC. Translation: CASSSGGRYLRSSYNEQFF.

This clonotype came up many times. The chain has TRBV5-6 and TRBJ1-6; 7 bases align to TRBD1. Trimming at V came to 1 base and at J to 10 bases, leaving 11 bases not matched to a gene. The CDR3 length is 16 residues. Germline CDR1 reads SGHDT; CDR2 reads YYEEEE. CDR3 bases: TGTGCCAGCAGCTTGATCACTCGCAGGGGGGTATCACCCCTCCACTTT. As protein: CASSLITRRGVSPLHF.

In its sample, this clonotype was seen many times. The CDR3 spells CASSPQGSHYEQYF. CDR3 nucleotide sequence: TGTGCCAGCTCACCACAGGGTTCCCACTACGAGCAGTACTTC. The chain carries TRBV18 and TRBJ2-7, with no clear D. CDR3 length: 14 amino acids. With 1 base removed from V and 3 bases from J, the gap between germline ends came to 10 bases. Per germline, CDR1 KGHSH and CDR2 LQKENI.

This clonotype was seen repeatedly, ten times or more. The chain links TRBV6-5 to TRBJ1-2; no clear D. The CDR3 consists of 13 residues. Germline V gives CDR1 MNHEY, CDR2 SVGAGI. V was cut by 4 bases and J by 8 bases, with 14 bases left in between. The CDR3 region is CASSSRPVRGYTF. In nucleotides, the CDR3 is TGTGCCAGCAGTTCCCGACCGGTGAGAGGCTACACCTTC.

There are many counts of this clonotype. V usage is TRBV30 and J usage is TRBJ1-1; D unresolved. CDR1 and CDR2 (germline): GTSNPN, SVGIG (reference sequence). This CDR3 has 14 amino acids. With 4 bases removed from V and 1 base from J, the gap between germline ends came to 13 bases. CDR3 DNA: TGTGCCTGGATCACCCGGAGGGAGAACACTGAAGCTTTCTTT. Residues: CAWITRRENTEAFF.

Note on this clonotype: This may stem from a read error, because a much larger clone lies one nucleotide away. J is TRBJ1-5 and V is TRBV6-2 or TRBV6-3; D is ambiguous. The length of the CDR3 is 14 residues. Germline values: CDR1 MNHEY, CDR2 SVGEGT. The DNA of the CDR3 is TGTGCCAGCAGTTACGGCGATAGCAATCAGCCCCGGCATTTT. It codes for CASSYGDSNQPRHF.

This clonotype was counted many times. The rearrangement links TRBV4-1 to TRBJ1-4; D possibly corresponds to TRBD1 (6 bases). In germline, CDR1 is MGHRA, CDR2 YSYEKL. This CDR3 spans 14 amino acids. The V end was cut by 0 bases, the J end by 7 bases, with 9 bases between. CDR3 loop: CASSQEQGTEKLFF. In nucleotides, the CDR3 is TGCGCCAGCAGCCAAGAGCAGGGGACTGAAAAACTGTTTTTT.

This clonotype was counted at least ten times. The chain joins TRBV7-9 to TRBJ1-4; TRBD1 matches 11 bases. The CDR3 has 15 residues. V dropped 3 bases and J dropped 7; count of bases not matched to a gene: 4. Looked up from germline, CDR1 is SEHNR and CDR2 is FQNEAQ (reference sequence). The CDR3 DNA reads TGTGCCAGCAGCTTCGGACAGGGGGCGGGTGAAAAACTGTTTTTT. Its translation: CASSFGQGAGEKLFF.

This clonotype has at least ten counts. V usage is TRBV20-1 and J usage is TRBJ2-1, with 14 bases that match TRBD2. V lost 6 bases and J lost 0; bases outside the gene matches: 7. The CDR3 loop spans 17 amino acids. Germline CDR1 reads DFQATT; CDR2 reads SNEGSKA (reference sequence). The CDR3 nucleotides read TGCAGTGCCACGGGACTAGCGGGGGCCCCCTCCTACAATGAGCAGTTCTTC. This sequence encodes CSATGLAGAPSYNEQFF.

This clonotype has at least ten counts. The V call is TRBV6-1, the J call TRBJ1-5, with 7 bases that match TRBD1. Losses at the gene ends were 6 bases for V and 6 bases for J; bases not matched to a gene: 17. CDR3 size: 17 residues. Germline loops: CDR1 MNHNS, CDR2 SASEGT. CDR3 amino acids: CASRAFGQARAAQPQHF. CDR3 DNA: TGTGCCAGCAGAGCCTTCGGACAGGCCCGGGCAGCTCAGCCCCAGCATTTT.

This clonotype was seen many times. The genes are TRBV28 and TRBJ2-4, with TRBD1 matching over 10 bases. In germline, CDR1 is MDHEN, CDR2 SYDVKM. After removal of 3 bases from V and 1 base from J, the junction contained 3 bases not matched to a gene. The CDR3 consists of 16 residues. This chain's CDR3 is CASSFGGQGAKNIQYF. CDR3 bases: TGTGCCAGCAGTTTCGGGGGACAGGGGGCCAAAAACATTCAGTACTTC.

The genes are TRBV2 and TRBJ2-3; D perhaps matches TRBD2 (6 bases). Per germline, CDR1 SNHLY and CDR2 FYNNEI. The CDR3 contains 13 residues. V lost 11 bases, J lost 7 bases, and 19 bases lay in between. CDR3 bases: TGTGCCTCCGCGGGTTCCCGGGGGAATACGCAGTATTTT. Amino acids: CASAGSRGNTQYF.

At least ten counts were recorded for this clonotype. CDR3 coding DNA: TGTGCCACCGTTACAGGGGGAGGCAATCAGCCCCAGCATTTT. Amino acid sequence: CATVTGGGNQPQHF. The chain joins TRBV28 to TRBJ1-5; 8 bases agree with TRBD1. The V gene end was trimmed by 10 bases and the J gene end by 2 bases; junction bases not matched to a gene: 7. Germline V gives CDR1 MDHEN, CDR2 SYDVKM. This CDR3 has 14 residues. Looking up the rest from reference TRBV28 and TRBJ1-5 gives the full variable domain: DVKVTQSSRYLVKRTGEKVFLECVQDMDHENMFWYRQDPGLGLRLIYFSYDVKMKEKGDIPEGYSVSREKKERFSLILESASTNQTSMYLCATVTGGGNQPQHFGDGTRLSIL.

This clonotype was counted many times. J is TRBJ2-3 and V is TRBV2; 8 positions match TRBD1. Germline loops: CDR1 SNHLY, CDR2 FYNNEI. The CDR3 has 15 residues. V gave up 6 bases and J gave up 2 bases; unmatched junction bases: 7. The CDR3: CASRVQGVLTDTQYF. The CDR3 nucleotides are TGTGCCAGCAGGGTACAGGGGGTACTCACAGATACGCAGTATTTT.

This clonotype was recorded many times. The rearrangement links TRBV9 to TRBJ1-1, with D possibly TRBD1 on 6 matching bases. The germline V gene encodes CDR1 SGDLS and CDR2 YYNGEE. With 6 bases removed from V and 0 bases from J, the gap between germline ends came to 15 bases. The CDR3 is made up of 15 amino acids. This CDR3 is CASNRDGGMNTEAFF. DNA of the CDR3: TGTGCCAGCAACCGGGATGGGGGCATGAACACTGAAGCTTTCTTT.

This clonotype was counted ten times or more. The chain couples TRBV7-8 to TRBJ2-3, with 12 bases aligning to TRBD2. The CDR3 consists of 16 residues. Per germline, CDR1 SGHVS and CDR2 FQNEAQ. Trimming took 4 bases from V and 2 from J; bases not matched to a gene: 4. The CDR3 bases are TGTGCCAGCAGCTCTCTAGCGGGAGGGCCCACAGATACGCAGTATTTT. It yields the protein CASSSLAGGPTDTQYF. Full variable domain (missing parts from reference TRBV7-8 and TRBJ2-3): GAGVSQSPRYKVAKRGQDVALRCDPISGHVSLFWYQQALGQGPEFLTYFQNEAQLDKSGLPSDRFFAERPEGSVSTLKIQRTQQEDSAVYLCASSSLAGGPTDTQYFGPGTRLTVL.

This clonotype was detected many times. This sequence joins TRBV3-1 and TRBJ2-2; possible D gene TRBD1, 5 bases. Trimming cost V 4 bases and J 4 bases, with 19 bases left between them. The length of the CDR3 is 17 residues. Germline CDR1 reads LGHDT; CDR2 reads YNNKEL (reference sequence). The DNA for the CDR3 is TGTGCCAGCAGCCTCAGTGTAAGGGGCGCCCGCACCGGGGAGCTGTTTTTT. It translates to CASSLSVRGARTGELFF.

This clonotype was observed a few times. The rearrangement links TRBV5-1 to TRBJ2-6; no firm D call. CDR3 length: 15 residues. Germline CDR1 SGHRS, CDR2 YFSETQ. V was clipped by 2 bases and J by 4 bases, with 10 bases between them. The CDR3 loop reads CASSFGYLGANVLTF. The CDR3 coding sequence is TGCGCCAGCAGCTTCGGATATCTGGGGGCCAACGTCCTGACTTTC.

This clonotype was detected many times. The CDR3 coding sequence is TGTGCCAGCAGCCTTGGTACCGGGACGGTGAATCAGCCCCAGCATTTT. As protein: CASSLGTGTVNQPQHF. This chain uses TRBV6-1 with TRBJ1-5; maybe TRBD1 (5 bases). Looked up from germline, CDR1 is MNHNS and CDR2 is SASEGT. This CDR3 has 16 residues. V lost 6 bases and J lost 4, with 19 bases in between.

In this sample, this clonotype turned up many times. The chain combines TRBV19 with TRBJ2-2; D unresolved. The CDR3 loop spans 15 amino acids. In germline, CDR1 is LNHDA, CDR2 SQIVND (reference sequence). The ends were cut back, 4 bases at V and 2 bases at J, with 11 bases in the middle. The CDR3 here is CASSTRLGNTGELFF. DNA of the CDR3: TGTGCCAGTAGTACTCGGCTCGGAAACACCGGGGAGCTGTTTTTT.

V usage is TRBV2 and J usage is TRBJ2-2, with unresolved D. V gave up 4 bases and J gave up 2 bases, with 8 bases separating them. Germline values: CDR1 SNHLY, CDR2 FYNNEI. The CDR3 consists of 14 residues. The chain's CDR3 is CASSVYPNTGELFF. As DNA, the CDR3 is TGTGCCAGCAGTGTTTACCCCAACACCGGGGAGCTGTTTTTT.